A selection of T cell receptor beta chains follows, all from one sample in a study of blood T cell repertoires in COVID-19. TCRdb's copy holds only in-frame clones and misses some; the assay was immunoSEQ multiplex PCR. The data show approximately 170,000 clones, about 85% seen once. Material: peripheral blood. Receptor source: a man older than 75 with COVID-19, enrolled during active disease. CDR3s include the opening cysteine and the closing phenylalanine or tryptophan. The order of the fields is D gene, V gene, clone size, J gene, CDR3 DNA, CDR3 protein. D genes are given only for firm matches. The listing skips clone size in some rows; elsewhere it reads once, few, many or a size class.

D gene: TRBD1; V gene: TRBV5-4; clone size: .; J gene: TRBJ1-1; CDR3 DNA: TGTGCCAGCAGCGCTAAGACAGGGGCCACTGAAGCTTTCTTT; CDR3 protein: CASSAKTGATEAFF
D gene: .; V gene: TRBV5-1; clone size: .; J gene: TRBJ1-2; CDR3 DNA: TGCGCCAGCAGCCCTGACCAGGTTGGCTACACCTTC; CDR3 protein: CASSPDQVGYTF
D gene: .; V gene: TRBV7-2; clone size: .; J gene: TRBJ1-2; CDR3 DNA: TGTGCCAGCAGCTTAACCTCCAGGGCTGGCTACACCTTC; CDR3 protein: CASSLTSRAGYTF
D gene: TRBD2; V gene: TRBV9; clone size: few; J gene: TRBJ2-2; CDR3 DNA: TGTGCCAGCACCAGACTAGCGGGGGGCAACACCGGGGAGCTGTTTTTT; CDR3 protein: CASTRLAGGNTGELFF
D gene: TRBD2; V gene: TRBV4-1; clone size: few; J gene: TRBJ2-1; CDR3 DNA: TGCGCCAGCAGCCAAGGCGGGGGGGGTATCGGTGAGCAGTTCTTC; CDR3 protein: CASSQGGGGIGEQFF
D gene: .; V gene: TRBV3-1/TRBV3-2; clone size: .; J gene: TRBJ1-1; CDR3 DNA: TGTGCCAGCAGCCAAGCCCCGGCGGCGGGGGAAGCTTTCTTT; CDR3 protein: CASSQAPAAGEAFF
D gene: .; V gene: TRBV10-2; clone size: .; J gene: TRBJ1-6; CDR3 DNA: TGCGCCAGCGCTGCGCTAGGCCTCTCCGCACCCCTCCACTTT; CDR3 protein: CASAALGLSAPLHF
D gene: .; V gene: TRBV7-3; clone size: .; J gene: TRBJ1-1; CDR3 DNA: TGTGCCAGCAGCTCGGAGGCTCGGACTGAAGCTTTCTTT; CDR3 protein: CASSSEARTEAFF
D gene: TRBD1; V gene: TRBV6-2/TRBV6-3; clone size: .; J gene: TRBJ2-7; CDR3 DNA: TGTGCCAGCAGTCCCACGGGACAGGGCCTAGGCGAGCAGTACTTC; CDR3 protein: CASSPTGQGLGEQYF
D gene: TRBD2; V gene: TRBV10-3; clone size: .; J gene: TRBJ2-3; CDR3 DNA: TGTGCCATCACCACCGGGACTAGCGGGGGCGGAAAGTATTTT; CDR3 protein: CAITTGTSGGGKYF
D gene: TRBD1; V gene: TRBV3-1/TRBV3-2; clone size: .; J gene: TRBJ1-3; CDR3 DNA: TGTGCCACTAGGGACAGCGGAAACACCATATATTTT; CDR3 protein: CATRDSGNTIYF
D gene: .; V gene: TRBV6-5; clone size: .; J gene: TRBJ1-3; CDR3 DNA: TGTGCCAGCATCACAGGGTCCTCTGGAAACACCATATATTTT; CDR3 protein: CASITGSSGNTIYF